A selection of T cell receptor beta chains follows, all from one sample in a study of cytomegalovirus exposure and HLA in healthy donors. The data were produced by immunoSEQ multiplex PCR, yet TCRdb's version contains in-frame clones alone and is incomplete. The table includes some 60,000 clones, 70% to 75% detected once. Specimen: PBMCs. The source is a woman aged 25-40 years in good health and CMV-seronegative. CDR3s leave out the opening cysteine and the closing phenylalanine or tryptophan.

V,J,CDR3
TRBV12-2,TRBJ2-3,ASRSPSGERTDTQY
TRBV28,TRBJ1-1,ASSPLPGTEAF
TRBV28,TRBJ1-3,ASSFGWQANSGNTIY
TRBV5-6,TRBJ1-1,ASSLGGDRAF
TRBV15,TRBJ2-3,ATSAQRGQANTQY
TRBV15,TRBJ1-1,ATSRAARAEAF
TRBV28,TRBJ2-3,ASSLGGTSIGVRY
TRBV6-5,TRBJ2-7,ATKGSSYEQY
TRBV5-1,TRBJ1-1,ASSLTPRDTEAF
TRBV7-2,TRBJ2-7,ASSLAQLGSGEQY
TRBV2,TRBJ1-6,ASSADSKSSPLH
TRBV6-5,TRBJ1-2,ASSYEGTGGESYT
TRBV18,TRBJ1-1,ASSPTVFEAF
TRBV5-4,TRBJ2-2,ASSHKTRGIGTGELF